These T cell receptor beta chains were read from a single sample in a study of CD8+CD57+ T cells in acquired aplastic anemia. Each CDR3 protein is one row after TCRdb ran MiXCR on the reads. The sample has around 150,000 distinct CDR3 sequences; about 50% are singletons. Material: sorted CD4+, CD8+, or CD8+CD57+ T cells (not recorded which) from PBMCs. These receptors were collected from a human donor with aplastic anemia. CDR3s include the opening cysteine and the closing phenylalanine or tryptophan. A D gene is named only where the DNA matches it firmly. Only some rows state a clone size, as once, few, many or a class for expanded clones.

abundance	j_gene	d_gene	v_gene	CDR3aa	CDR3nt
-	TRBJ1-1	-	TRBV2	CASSLYRDAEAFF	TGTGCCAGCAGTTTGTACAGGGACGCTGAAGCTTTCTTT
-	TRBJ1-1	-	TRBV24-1	CATSGTGTEAFF	TGTGCCACCAGTGGAACCGGCACTGAAGCTTTCTTT
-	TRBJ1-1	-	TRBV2	CASSDPHTEAFF	TGTGCCAGCAGTGATCCCCACACTGAAGCTTTCTTT
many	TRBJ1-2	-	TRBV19	CASSIRTEPYGYTF	TGTGCCAGTAGTATCCGGACAGAGCCCTATGGCTACACCTTC
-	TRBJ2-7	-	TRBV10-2	CASSQGSEQYF	TGCGCCAGCAGCCAGGGGTCCGAGCAGTACTTC
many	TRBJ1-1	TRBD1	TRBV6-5	CASSSWTGIEAFF	TGTGCCAGCAGTTCGTGGACAGGGATTGAAGCTTTCTTT
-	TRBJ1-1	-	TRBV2	CASSDGAALNTEAFF	TGTGCCAGCAGTGACGGGGCAGCCCTCAACACTGAAGCTTTCTTT
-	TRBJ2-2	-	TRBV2	CASSESAGELFF	TGTGCCAGCAGTGAATCAGCCGGGGAGCTGTTTTTT
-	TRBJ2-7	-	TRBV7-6	CASSLDAGPVYEQYF	TGTGCCAGCAGCTTAGACGCGGGGCCGGTCTACGAGCAGTACTTC
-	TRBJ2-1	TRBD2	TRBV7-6	CASSEGLAGGYLDEQFF	TGTGCCAGCAGCGAAGGACTAGCGGGAGGTTATCTCGATGAGCAGTTCTTC
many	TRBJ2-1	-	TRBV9	CASSSSGTPYNEQFF	TGTGCCAGCAGCTCATCGGGAACCCCCTACAATGAGCAGTTCTTC
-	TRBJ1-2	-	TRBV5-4	CASSLAAQGRGYTF	TGTGCCAGCAGCTTGGCCGCGCAGGGACGGGGCTACACCTTC
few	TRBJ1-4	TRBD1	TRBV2	CASRTGDEKLFF	TGTGCCAGCAGGACAGGGGACGAAAAACTGTTTTTT
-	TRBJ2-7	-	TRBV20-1	CSAQLPGGSYEQYF	TGCAGTGCCCAACTACCTGGGGGCTCCTACGAGCAGTACTTC
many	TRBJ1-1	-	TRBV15	CATSRATMGEAEAFF	TGTGCCACCAGCAGAGCAACGATGGGTGAGGCTGAAGCTTTCTTT
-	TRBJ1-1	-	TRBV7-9	CASSIEGGTEAFF	TGTGCCAGCAGCATCGAGGGGGGAACTGAAGCTTTCTTT
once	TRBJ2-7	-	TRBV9	CASSPDQAGREQYF	TGTGCCAGCTCACCAGACCAGGCGGGGCGCGAGCAGTACTTC
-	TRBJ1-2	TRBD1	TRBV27	CASSSLGQGAMYGYTF	TGTGCCAGCAGTTCCCTGGGACAGGGGGCCATGTATGGCTACACCTTC
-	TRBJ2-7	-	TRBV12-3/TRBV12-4	CASSLVPVGAYEQYF	TGTGCCAGCAGTTTAGTGCCGGTGGGAGCGTACGAGCAGTACTTC
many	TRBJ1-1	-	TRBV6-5	CASSYGATEAFF	TGTGCCAGCAGTTACGGGGCCACTGAAGCTTTCTTT
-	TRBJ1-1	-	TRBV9	CASSVDGETEAFF	TGTGCCAGCAGCGTAGACGGAGAGACTGAAGCTTTCTTT
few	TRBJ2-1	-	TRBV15	CATSRDGQLEQFF	TGTGCCACCAGCAGAGATGGGCAGCTTGAGCAGTTCTTC
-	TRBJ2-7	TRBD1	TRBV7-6	CASSFGTGLTYEQYF	TGTGCCAGCAGCTTTGGGACAGGGTTGACTTACGAGCAGTACTTC
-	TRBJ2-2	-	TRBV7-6	CASSSGGWELFF	TGTGCCAGCAGCTCAGGTGGGTGGGAGCTGTTTTTT
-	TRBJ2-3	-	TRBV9	CASSVLLTDTQYF	TGTGCCAGCAGCGTACTGCTCACAGATACGCAGTATTTT
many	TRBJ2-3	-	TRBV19	CASSMVVSRTDTQYF	TGTGCCAGTAGTATGGTTGTCAGCCGCACAGATACGCAGTATTTT
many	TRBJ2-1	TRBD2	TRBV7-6	CASSPRTSVTEQFF	TGTGCCAGCAGCCCTCGGACTAGCGTGACTGAGCAGTTCTTC
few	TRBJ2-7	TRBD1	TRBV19	CASSATGTAYEQYF	TGTGCCAGTAGTGCCACAGGGACAGCCTACGAGCAGTACTTC
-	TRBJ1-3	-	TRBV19	CASSIGRASGFPIYF	TGTGCCAGTAGTATCGGCAGGGCCTCCGGTTTTCCCATATATTTT
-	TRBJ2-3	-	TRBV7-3	CASSQGNTDTQYF	TGCGCCAGCAGCCAGGGAAACACAGATACGCAGTATTTT
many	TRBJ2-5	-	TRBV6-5	CASSYSETQYF	TGTGCCAGCAGTTACTCGGAGACCCAGTACTTC
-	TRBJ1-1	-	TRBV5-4	CASSPKPQTVPEAFF	TGTGCCAGCAGTCCCAAACCACAAACAGTCCCTGAAGCTTTCTTT
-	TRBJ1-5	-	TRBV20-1	CSAREAGGLNQPQHF	TGCAGTGCTAGAGAGGCCGGGGGTCTCAATCAGCCTCAGCATTTT
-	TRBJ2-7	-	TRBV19	CASSISGNHEQYF	TGTGCCAGTAGTATTTCAGGGAACCACGAGCAGTACTTC
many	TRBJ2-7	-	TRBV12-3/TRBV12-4	CASAERTARRLYF	TGTGCCAGCGCTGAAAGGACAGCCCGTAGACTGTACTTC
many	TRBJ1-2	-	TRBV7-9	CASSLLRGGVGPYGYTF	TGTGCCAGCAGCTTATTGAGGGGGGGCGTTGGCCCCTATGGCTACACCTTC
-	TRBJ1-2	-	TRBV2	CASSEWLNGYTF	TGTGCCAGCAGTGAATGGCTTAATGGCTACACCTTC
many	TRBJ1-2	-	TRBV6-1	CASSPGRALSYGYTF	TGTGCCAGCAGCCCAGGGAGGGCCCTTAGCTATGGCTACACCTTC
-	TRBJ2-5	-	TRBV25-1	CASRPGQTQETQYF	TGTGCCAGCAGGCCCGGACAGACACAAGAGACCCAGTACTTC
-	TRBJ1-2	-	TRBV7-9	CASSQDWDYGYTF	TGTGCCAGCAGCCAAGATTGGGACTATGGCTACACCTTC
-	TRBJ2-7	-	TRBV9	CASSKTTGWEQYF	TGTGCCAGCTCAAAGACAACAGGGTGGGAGCAGTACTTC
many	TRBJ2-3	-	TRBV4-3	CASSQPPTDTQYF	TGCGCCAGCAGCCAACCCCCCACAGATACGCAGTATTTT
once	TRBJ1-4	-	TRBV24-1	CATSDCRGNEKLFF	TGTGCCACCAGTGATTGCAGAGGGAATGAAAAACTGTTTTTT
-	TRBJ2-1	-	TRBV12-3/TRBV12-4	CASSLGTGGLASYNEQFF	TGTGCCAGCAGTTTAGGGACAGGGGGACTAGCTTCCTACAATGAGCAGTTCTTC
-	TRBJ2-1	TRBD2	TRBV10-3	CALRTSDSDEQFF	TGTGCCTTACGGACTAGCGATTCCGATGAGCAGTTCTTC